The clone carrying this T cell receptor beta chain was counted between two and nine times. The data originate from a study of blood T cell repertoires in COVID-19. The protocol was immunoSEQ multiplex PCR, while the TCRdb copy is restricted to in-frame clones and leaves out a portion. This sample carries 210,000 or so clones, roughly 80% of them seen once, and the ten largest clones take approximately 4.8%. The sample taken for sequencing was PBMCs or T cells enriched from blood (not recorded which). This receptor was taken from a woman aged 45-65 years who had been exposed to COVID-19.

CDR3: CASSPRGRRSRLPPYGYTF. The CDR3 DNA reads as TGTGCCAGCTCACCAAGGGGTCGTAGGTCCCGGCTCCCCCCCTATGGCTACACCTTC. The chain is built from TRBV18 and TRBJ1-2, with D perhaps TRBD1 (5 bases). The CDR3 is 19 residues long. The germline CDR1 and CDR2 sequences are KGHSH and LQKENI. Trimming removed 2 bases at V and 4 bases at J, with 26 bases between.